Below are 4 T cell receptor beta chains sequenced from a single sample in a study of T cells in Graves' hyperthyroidism and ophthalmopathy. RNA transcripts provided the source from which TCR beta CDR3 regions were amplified. The HTBI primer set drove a first-round RT-PCR of the TCR CDR3. One entry per CDR3 protein results from TCRdb running MiXCR on the multiplex PCR reads. This sample has around 500,000 distinct CDR3 sequences; more than 15% occur once, and the top ten carry around 32%. Sequencing was carried out using blood. All receptors come from a woman aged 30 to 39 with Graves' ophthalmopathy.

Concerning this clonotype itself: The junction departs from germline at one end; a sequencing error may be responsible. The chain combines TRBV7-7 with TRBJ2-5, with 11 bases that match TRBD1. Germline CDR1 is SSHAT and CDR2 is FNYEAQ (reference sequence). The CDR3 is made up of 18 amino acids. This CDR3 reads CASSRFRTGGAGRETHYF. CDR3 sequence (DNA): TGTGCCAGCAGCCGATTTAGGACAGGGGGCGCAGGGAGGGAGACCCATTACTTC.

This chain joins TRBV20-1 and TRBJ2-3; 14 bases match TRBD2. With V trimmed by 1 base and J by 4 bases, 7 bases remained unmatched. Germline values: CDR1 DFQATT, CDR2 SNEGSKA (reference sequence). CDR3 size: 17 residues. The chain's CDR3 is CSARVWTSGRISDTQYF. Written as DNA, the CDR3 is TGCAGTGCTAGAGTTTGGACTAGCGGGAGGATATCAGATACGCAGTATTTT.

In this sample, this clonotype turned up many times. CDR3 amino acids: CASSWGLAGANEQFF. The CDR3 DNA follows: TGTGCCAGCAGCTGGGGACTAGCGGGAGCCAATGAGCAGTTCTTC. The chain couples TRBV5-6 to TRBJ2-1; 14 bases are a match to TRBD2. The CDR3 length is 15 residues. J was trimmed by 6 bases and V by 3 bases; bases with no gene match: 2. Per germline, CDR1 SGHDT and CDR2 YYEEEE.

This chain connects TRBV5-6 to TRBJ1-2; 7 bases are shared with TRBD1. V lost 3 bases to trimming and J lost 5 bases; unmatched junction nucleotides: 25. Germline lookup yields CDR1 SGHDT and CDR2 YYEEEE. This CDR3 has 20 amino acids. For the CDR3, the DNA is TGTGCCAGCAGCTACACTTCCGGGACAGTAGTCCATTGGGGCTTTTATGGCTACACCTTC. This translates into CASSYTSGTVVHWGFYGYTF.